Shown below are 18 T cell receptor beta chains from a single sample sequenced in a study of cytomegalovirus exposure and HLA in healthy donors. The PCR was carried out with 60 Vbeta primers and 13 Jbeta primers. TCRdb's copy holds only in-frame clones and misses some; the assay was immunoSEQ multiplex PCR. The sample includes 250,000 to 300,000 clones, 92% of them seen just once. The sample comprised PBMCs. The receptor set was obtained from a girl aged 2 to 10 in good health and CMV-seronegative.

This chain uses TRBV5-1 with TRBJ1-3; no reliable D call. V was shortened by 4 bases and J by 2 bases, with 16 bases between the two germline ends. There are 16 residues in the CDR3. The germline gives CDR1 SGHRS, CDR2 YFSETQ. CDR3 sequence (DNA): TGCGCCAGCAGCGGAAACCGGATGGAGCCTGGAAACACCATATATTTT. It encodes CASSGNRMEPGNTIYF.

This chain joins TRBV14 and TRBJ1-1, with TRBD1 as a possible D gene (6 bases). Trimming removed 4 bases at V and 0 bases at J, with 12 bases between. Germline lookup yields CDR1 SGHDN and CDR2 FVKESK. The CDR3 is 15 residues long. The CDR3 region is CASSPYREMNTEAFF. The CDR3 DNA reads TGTGCCAGCAGCCCGTACAGGGAAATGAACACTGAAGCTTTCTTT.

CDR3 region: CASSLSSGGYNEQFF. In nucleotides, the CDR3 is TGTGCCAGCAGCTTATCTAGCGGGGGGTACAATGAGCAGTTCTTC. This chain connects TRBV5-4 to TRBJ2-1; 11 nucleotides align to TRBD2. Trimming cost V 2 bases and J 4 bases; bases outside gene matches: 2. The germline V gene encodes CDR1 SGHNT and CDR2 YYREEE (reference sequence). The CDR3 is made up of 15 amino acids.

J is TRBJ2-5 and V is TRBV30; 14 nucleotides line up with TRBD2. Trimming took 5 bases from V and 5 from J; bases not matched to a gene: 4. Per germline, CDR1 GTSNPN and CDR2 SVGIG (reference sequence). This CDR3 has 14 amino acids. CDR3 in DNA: TGTGCCTGGGGGACTAGCGGGAGCGAGGAGACCCAGTACTTC. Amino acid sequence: CAWGTSGSEETQYF.

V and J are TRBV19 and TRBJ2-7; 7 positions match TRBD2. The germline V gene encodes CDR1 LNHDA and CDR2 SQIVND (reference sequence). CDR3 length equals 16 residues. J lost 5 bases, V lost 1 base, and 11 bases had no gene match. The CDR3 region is CASSIGRSRGNDEQYF. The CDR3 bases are TGTGCCAGTAGTATAGGAAGGTCGCGGGGGAATGACGAGCAGTACTTC.

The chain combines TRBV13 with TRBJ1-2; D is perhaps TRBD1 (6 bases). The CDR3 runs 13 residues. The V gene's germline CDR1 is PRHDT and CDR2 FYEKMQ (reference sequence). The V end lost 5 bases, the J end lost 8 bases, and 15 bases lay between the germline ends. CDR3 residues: CASSPLQGVGYTF. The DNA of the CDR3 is TGTGCCAGCAGCCCCCTACAGGGTGTCGGCTACACCTTC.

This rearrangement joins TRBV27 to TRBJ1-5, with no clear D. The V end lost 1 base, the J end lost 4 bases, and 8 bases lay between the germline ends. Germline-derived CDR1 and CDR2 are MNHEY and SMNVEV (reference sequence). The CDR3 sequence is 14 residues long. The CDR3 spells CASSLYAGNQPQHF. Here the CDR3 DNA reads TGTGCCAGCAGTTTATATGCGGGGAATCAGCCCCAGCATTTT.

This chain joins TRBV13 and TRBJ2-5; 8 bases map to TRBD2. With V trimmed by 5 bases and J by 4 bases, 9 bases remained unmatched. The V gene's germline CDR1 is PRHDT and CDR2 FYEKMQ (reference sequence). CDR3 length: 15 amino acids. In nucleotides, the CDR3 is TGTGCCAGCAGCCCCCAGAGCGGGAGCTCAGAGACCCAGTACTTC. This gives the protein CASSPQSGSSETQYF.

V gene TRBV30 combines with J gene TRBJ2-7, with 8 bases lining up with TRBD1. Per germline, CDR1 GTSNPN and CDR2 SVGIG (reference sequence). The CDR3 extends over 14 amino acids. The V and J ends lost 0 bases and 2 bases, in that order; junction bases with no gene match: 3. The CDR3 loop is CAWSVNRGAYEQYF. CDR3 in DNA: TGTGCCTGGAGTGTAAACAGGGGGGCCTACGAGCAGTACTTC.

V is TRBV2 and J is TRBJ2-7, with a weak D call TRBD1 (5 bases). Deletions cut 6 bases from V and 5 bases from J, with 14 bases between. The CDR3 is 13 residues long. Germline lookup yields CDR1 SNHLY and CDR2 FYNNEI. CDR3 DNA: TGTGCCAGCAGCGATACAGGCCTCCACGAGCAGTACTTC. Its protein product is CASSDTGLHEQYF. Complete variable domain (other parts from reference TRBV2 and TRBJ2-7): EPEVTQTPSHQVTQMGQEVILRCVPISNHLYFYWYRQILGQKVEFLVSFYNNEISEKSEIFDDQFSVERPDGSNFTLKIRSTKLEDSAMYFCASSDTGLHEQYFGPGTRLTVT.

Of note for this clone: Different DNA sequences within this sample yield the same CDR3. The CDR3 nucleotides are TGTGCCAGCAGCTTGGGGAGAGCCTACGAGCAGTACTTC. Encoded protein: CASSLGRAYEQYF. The rearrangement links TRBV5-6 to TRBJ2-7; D remains ambiguous. Germline CDR1 and CDR2: SGHDT and YYEEEE. V dropped 0 bases and J dropped 2 bases, with 6 bases sitting between them. CDR3 length: 13 amino acids.

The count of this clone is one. The CDR3 is CASSLAGGDDEQFF. The CDR3 region has the DNA TGCGCCAGCAGTTTAGCGGGAGGTGACGATGAGCAGTTCTTC. The gene calls are TRBV10-1 and TRBJ2-1; 10 bases line up with TRBD2. Germline values: CDR1 WNHNN, CDR2 SYGVQD (reference sequence). The J segment lost 8 bases and the V segment lost 5 bases, leaving 6 bases of the junction unmatched. This CDR3 comprises 14 residues.

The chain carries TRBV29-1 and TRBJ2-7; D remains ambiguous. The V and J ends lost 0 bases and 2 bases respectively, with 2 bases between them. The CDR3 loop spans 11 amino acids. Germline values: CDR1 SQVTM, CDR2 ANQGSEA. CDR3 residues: CSVEDTYEQYF. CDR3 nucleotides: TGCAGCGTTGAAGACACCTACGAGCAGTACTTC.

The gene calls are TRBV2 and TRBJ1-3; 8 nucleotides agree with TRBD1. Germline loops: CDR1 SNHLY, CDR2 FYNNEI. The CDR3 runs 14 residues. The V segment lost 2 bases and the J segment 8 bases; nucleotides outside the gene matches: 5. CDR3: CASSEQGAADTIYF. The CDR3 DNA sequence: TGTGCCAGCAGTGAACAGGGGGCGGCGGACACCATATATTTT.

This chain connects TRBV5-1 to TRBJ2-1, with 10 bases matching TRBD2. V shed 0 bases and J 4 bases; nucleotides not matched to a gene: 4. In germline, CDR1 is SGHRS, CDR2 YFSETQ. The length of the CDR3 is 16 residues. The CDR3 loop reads CASSLGIAGGYNEQFF. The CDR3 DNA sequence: TGCGCCAGCAGCTTGGGTATAGCGGGGGGTTACAATGAGCAGTTCTTC.

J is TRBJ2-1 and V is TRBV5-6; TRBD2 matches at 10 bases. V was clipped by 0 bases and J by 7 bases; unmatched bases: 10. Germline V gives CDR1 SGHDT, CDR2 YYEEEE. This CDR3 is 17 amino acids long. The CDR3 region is CASSLGLAGVGRNEQFF. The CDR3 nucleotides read TGTGCCAGCAGCTTGGGTCTAGCGGGAGTAGGGAGGAATGAGCAGTTCTTC.

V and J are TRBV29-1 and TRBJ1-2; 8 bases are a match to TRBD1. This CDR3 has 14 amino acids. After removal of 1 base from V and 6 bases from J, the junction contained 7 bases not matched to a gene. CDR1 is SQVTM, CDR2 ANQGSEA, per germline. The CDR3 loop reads CSVEGGGQDDGYTF. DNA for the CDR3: TGCAGCGTTGAAGGAGGGGGACAGGACGATGGCTACACCTTC.

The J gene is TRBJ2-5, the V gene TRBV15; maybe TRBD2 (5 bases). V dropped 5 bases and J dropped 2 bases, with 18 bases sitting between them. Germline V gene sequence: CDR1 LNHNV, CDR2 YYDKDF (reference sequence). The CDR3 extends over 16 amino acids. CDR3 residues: CATSLRGRTAQETQYF. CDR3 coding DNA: TGTGCCACCAGCCTTCGAGGGAGAACAGCTCAAGAGACCCAGTACTTC.